The rows below give T cell receptor beta chains drawn from one sample of a study of shared clonotypes between healthy human individuals. Produced via immunoSEQ multiplex PCR; TCRdb's table is partial and in-frame only. The table has over 2 million clones, 95% seen once. The specimen was naive CD4+ T cells sorted from blood. All receptors derive from a man younger than 35 in good health. CDR3s include the opening cysteine and the closing phenylalanine or tryptophan. Fields, in order: J gene, clone size, D gene, V gene, CDR3 protein, CDR3 DNA. The D gene is left open where the match is weak. Clone size is stated in some rows and not others, as once, few, many or a class when expanded.

j_gene: TRBJ2-3
abundance: NA
d_gene: NA
v_gene: TRBV12-5
CDR3aa: CASGLGRNTDTQYF
CDR3nt: TGTGCTAGTGGTTTGGGGAGAAACACAGATACGCAGTATTTT

j_gene: TRBJ2-1
abundance: NA
d_gene: NA
v_gene: TRBV6-5
CDR3aa: CASSSSSGGPYNEQFF
CDR3nt: TGTGCCAGCAGTTCTTCTTCTGGCGGTCCCTACAATGAGCAGTTCTTC

j_gene: TRBJ2-2
abundance: NA
d_gene: TRBD2
v_gene: TRBV7-2
CDR3aa: CASSSRLAGVTGELFF
CDR3nt: TGTGCCAGCAGCTCCAGACTAGCGGGCGTGACCGGGGAGCTGTTTTTT

j_gene: TRBJ1-1
abundance: NA
d_gene: TRBD1
v_gene: TRBV7-6
CDR3aa: CASSPGQGVRTEAFF
CDR3nt: TGTGCCAGCAGCCCAGGACAGGGGGTACGAACTGAAGCTTTCTTT

j_gene: TRBJ2-2
abundance: NA
d_gene: NA
v_gene: TRBV4-1
CDR3aa: CASSRVRAGELFF
CDR3nt: TGCGCCAGCAGCCGGGTGAGAGCCGGGGAGCTGTTTTTT

j_gene: TRBJ1-5
abundance: NA
d_gene: NA
v_gene: TRBV28
CDR3aa: CASTISTGSGNQPQHF
CDR3nt: TGTGCCAGCACCATAAGTACAGGGTCCGGCAATCAGCCCCAGCATTTT

j_gene: TRBJ2-7
abundance: NA
d_gene: TRBD2
v_gene: TRBV7-9
CDR3aa: CAIGRSGALYEQYF
CDR3nt: TGTGCCATTGGTCGTAGCGGGGCACTCTACGAGCAGTACTTC

j_gene: TRBJ2-1
abundance: NA
d_gene: TRBD1
v_gene: TRBV6-5
CDR3aa: CASSYSGTGTNEQFF
CDR3nt: TGTGCCAGCAGTTACTCGGGGACAGGGACCAATGAGCAGTTCTTC

j_gene: TRBJ2-4
abundance: NA
d_gene: TRBD1
v_gene: TRBV11-2
CDR3aa: CASSSRQGRSIQYF
CDR3nt: TGTGCCAGCAGCTCCAGACAGGGGCGCAGCATTCAGTACTTC

j_gene: TRBJ2-1
abundance: NA
d_gene: NA
v_gene: TRBV18
CDR3aa: CASSPLSGLFPNEQFF
CDR3nt: TGTGCCAGCTCACCGCTCTCCGGGCTGTTCCCCAATGAGCAGTTCTTC

j_gene: TRBJ2-7
abundance: once
d_gene: NA
v_gene: TRBV18
CDR3aa: CASSNSAEQYF
CDR3nt: TGTGCCAGCTCCAACAGCGCCGAGCAGTACTTC

j_gene: TRBJ2-3
abundance: NA
d_gene: NA
v_gene: TRBV4-2
CDR3aa: CASSQEDGGRITDTQYF
CDR3nt: TGTGCCAGCAGCCAGGAAGACGGCGGTAGGATAACAGATACGCAGTATTTT

j_gene: TRBJ2-1
abundance: NA
d_gene: NA
v_gene: TRBV10-3
CDR3aa: CAISETNEQFF
CDR3nt: TGTGCCATCAGTGAAACAAATGAGCAGTTCTTC

j_gene: TRBJ2-1
abundance: NA
d_gene: TRBD2
v_gene: TRBV7-2
CDR3aa: CASSFMYGTSGNEQFF
CDR3nt: TGTGCCAGCAGCTTTATGTACGGGACTAGCGGCAATGAGCAGTTCTTC

j_gene: TRBJ1-2
abundance: NA
d_gene: NA
v_gene: TRBV18
CDR3aa: CASSPHENYGYTF
CDR3nt: TGTGCCAGCTCACCCCATGAAAACTATGGCTACACCTTC

j_gene: TRBJ1-3
abundance: NA
d_gene: NA
v_gene: TRBV5-6
CDR3aa: CASSVQGFSSGNTIYF
CDR3nt: TGTGCCAGCAGCGTCCAAGGGTTTTCCTCTGGAAACACCATATATTTT

j_gene: TRBJ2-5
abundance: NA
d_gene: NA
v_gene: TRBV4-1
CDR3aa: CASSQSQGGETQYF
CDR3nt: TGCGCCAGCAGCCAGAGTCAGGGAGGAGAGACCCAGTACTTC

j_gene: TRBJ1-4
abundance: NA
d_gene: TRBD1
v_gene: TRBV4-2
CDR3aa: CASSQDLRQGAGEKLFF
CDR3nt: TGTGCCAGCAGCCAAGATCTTCGACAGGGGGCGGGAGAAAAACTGTTTTTT

j_gene: TRBJ2-5
abundance: NA
d_gene: NA
v_gene: TRBV11-2
CDR3aa: CASSLDWGGKVGQETQYF
CDR3nt: TGTGCCAGCAGCTTAGATTGGGGCGGGAAGGTGGGACAAGAGACCCAGTACTTC

j_gene: TRBJ2-5
abundance: NA
d_gene: NA
v_gene: TRBV4-1
CDR3aa: CASSPQTGQETQYF
CDR3nt: TGCGCCAGCAGCCCTCAGACAGGACAAGAGACCCAGTACTTC

j_gene: TRBJ1-1
abundance: NA
d_gene: NA
v_gene: TRBV7-9
CDR3aa: CASSTRQPGNTEAFF
CDR3nt: TGTGCCAGCAGCACTAGACAGCCTGGGAACACTGAAGCTTTCTTT

j_gene: TRBJ1-3
abundance: NA
d_gene: NA
v_gene: TRBV4-1
CDR3aa: CASSQTGSGNTIYF
CDR3nt: TGCGCCAGCAGCCAGACAGGCTCTGGAAACACCATATATTTT

j_gene: TRBJ1-3
abundance: NA
d_gene: TRBD1
v_gene: TRBV30
CDR3aa: CAWSEPTGGGNTIYF
CDR3nt: TGTGCCTGGAGCGAACCGACAGGGGGAGGAAACACCATATATTTT

j_gene: TRBJ2-2
abundance: NA
d_gene: TRBD1
v_gene: TRBV4-1
CDR3aa: CASSQDGGQGFTGELFF
CDR3nt: TGCGCCAGCAGCCAAGATGGGGGACAGGGATTCACCGGGGAGCTGTTTTTT

j_gene: TRBJ2-2
abundance: NA
d_gene: NA
v_gene: TRBV12-5
CDR3aa: CASGRILDGELFF
CDR3nt: TGTGCTAGTGGGCGGATCCTGGACGGGGAGCTGTTTTTT

j_gene: TRBJ2-1
abundance: NA
d_gene: TRBD2
v_gene: TRBV9
CDR3aa: CASSPGLAGGVNEQFF
CDR3nt: TGTGCCAGCAGCCCGGGACTAGCGGGAGGAGTAAATGAGCAGTTCTTC

j_gene: TRBJ1-1
abundance: NA
d_gene: NA
v_gene: TRBV10-3
CDR3aa: CAISLQVNTEAFF
CDR3nt: TGTGCCATCAGTCTACAAGTGAACACTGAAGCTTTCTTT

j_gene: TRBJ1-1
abundance: NA
d_gene: NA
v_gene: TRBV7-8
CDR3aa: CASSSDRYDTNTEAFF
CDR3nt: TGTGCCAGCAGCTCAGACAGGTACGACACGAACACTGAAGCTTTCTTT

j_gene: TRBJ1-3
abundance: once
d_gene: NA
v_gene: TRBV28
CDR3aa: CASILGGTGNTIYF
CDR3nt: TGTGCCAGCATCCTTGGGGGTACGGGAAACACCATATATTTT

j_gene: TRBJ2-7
abundance: NA
d_gene: TRBD2
v_gene: TRBV28
CDR3aa: CASSFGGARGEQYF
CDR3nt: TGTGCCAGCAGTTTCGGGGGGGCCAGGGGCGAGCAGTACTTC

j_gene: TRBJ2-7
abundance: NA
d_gene: TRBD1
v_gene: TRBV28
CDR3aa: CASSSRQGVYEQYF
CDR3nt: TGTGCCAGCAGTTCCCGACAGGGGGTCTACGAGCAGTACTTC

j_gene: TRBJ2-7
abundance: NA
d_gene: TRBD1
v_gene: TRBV2
CDR3aa: CASSGPGQGVYEQYF
CDR3nt: TGTGCCAGCAGTGGGCCGGGACAGGGGGTTTACGAGCAGTACTTC

j_gene: TRBJ2-2
abundance: NA
d_gene: NA
v_gene: TRBV29-1
CDR3aa: CSVEDPEYTGELFF
CDR3nt: TGCAGCGTTGAAGATCCGGAATACACCGGGGAGCTGTTTTTT

j_gene: TRBJ1-6
abundance: NA
d_gene: NA
v_gene: TRBV2
CDR3aa: CASSEAPGAPLHF
CDR3nt: TGTGCCAGCAGTGAAGCGCCCGGAGCACCCCTCCACTTT

j_gene: TRBJ2-7
abundance: NA
d_gene: NA
v_gene: TRBV7-2
CDR3aa: CASRGQGSYEQYF
CDR3nt: TGTGCCAGCAGAGGGCAGGGCTCCTACGAGCAGTACTTC

j_gene: TRBJ1-5
abundance: once
d_gene: TRBD1
v_gene: TRBV28
CDR3aa: CASRPGQGINQPQHF
CDR3nt: TGTGCCAGCAGACCGGGACAGGGGATTAATCAGCCCCAGCATTTT

j_gene: TRBJ1-6
abundance: once
d_gene: TRBD1
v_gene: TRBV7-2
CDR3aa: CASSPDDRDFEPLHF
CDR3nt: TGTGCCAGCAGCCCAGACGACAGGGACTTTGAACCCCTCCACTTT

j_gene: TRBJ2-3
abundance: NA
d_gene: NA
v_gene: TRBV7-2
CDR3aa: CASSSLGLSTDTQYF
CDR3nt: TGTGCCAGCAGCTCCCTGGGCCTTAGCACAGATACGCAGTATTTT

j_gene: TRBJ2-7
abundance: NA
d_gene: NA
v_gene: TRBV5-1
CDR3aa: CASSLEARAYEQYF
CDR3nt: TGCGCCAGCAGCTTGGAGGCTAGGGCCTACGAGCAGTACTTC

j_gene: TRBJ1-2
abundance: NA
d_gene: NA
v_gene: TRBV20-1
CDR3aa: CSASGPEGYTF
CDR3nt: TGCAGTGCGTCCGGGCCGGAGGGCTACACCTTC

j_gene: TRBJ1-4
abundance: once
d_gene: NA
v_gene: TRBV5-1
CDR3aa: CASSLGQADNEKLFF
CDR3nt: TGCGCCAGCAGCTTAGGGCAGGCAGATAATGAAAAACTGTTTTTT

j_gene: TRBJ2-5
abundance: NA
d_gene: NA
v_gene: TRBV7-2
CDR3aa: CASSLVVGETQYF
CDR3nt: TGTGCCAGCAGCTTAGTTGTCGGGGAGACCCAGTACTTC

j_gene: TRBJ2-7
abundance: NA
d_gene: NA
v_gene: TRBV30
CDR3aa: CACPLSTGGRGDEQYF
CDR3nt: TGTGCCTGCCCACTATCCACGGGAGGCAGGGGTGACGAGCAGTACTTC

j_gene: TRBJ2-6
abundance: NA
d_gene: NA
v_gene: TRBV6-5
CDR3aa: CASSTTVSGANVLTF
CDR3nt: TGTGCCAGCAGTACAACGGTCTCTGGGGCCAACGTCCTGACTTTC

j_gene: TRBJ1-6
abundance: NA
d_gene: TRBD1
v_gene: TRBV4-1
CDR3aa: CASSQQQGAGNSPLHF
CDR3nt: TGCGCCAGCAGCCAACAACAGGGGGCCGGTAATTCACCCCTCCACTTT

j_gene: TRBJ2-3
abundance: NA
d_gene: NA
v_gene: TRBV9
CDR3aa: CASSVEGTSTDTQYF
CDR3nt: TGTGCCAGCAGCGTAGAAGGGACTAGCACAGATACGCAGTATTTT

j_gene: TRBJ1-3
abundance: once
d_gene: TRBD1
v_gene: TRBV7-2
CDR3aa: CASSSGGSGNTIYF
CDR3nt: TGTGCCAGCAGCTCAGGGGGCTCTGGAAACACCATATATTTT

j_gene: TRBJ1-1
abundance: once
d_gene: NA
v_gene: TRBV6-1
CDR3aa: CASTLADRGGEAFF
CDR3nt: TGTGCCAGCACCTTGGCGGACAGAGGGGGTGAAGCTTTCTTT